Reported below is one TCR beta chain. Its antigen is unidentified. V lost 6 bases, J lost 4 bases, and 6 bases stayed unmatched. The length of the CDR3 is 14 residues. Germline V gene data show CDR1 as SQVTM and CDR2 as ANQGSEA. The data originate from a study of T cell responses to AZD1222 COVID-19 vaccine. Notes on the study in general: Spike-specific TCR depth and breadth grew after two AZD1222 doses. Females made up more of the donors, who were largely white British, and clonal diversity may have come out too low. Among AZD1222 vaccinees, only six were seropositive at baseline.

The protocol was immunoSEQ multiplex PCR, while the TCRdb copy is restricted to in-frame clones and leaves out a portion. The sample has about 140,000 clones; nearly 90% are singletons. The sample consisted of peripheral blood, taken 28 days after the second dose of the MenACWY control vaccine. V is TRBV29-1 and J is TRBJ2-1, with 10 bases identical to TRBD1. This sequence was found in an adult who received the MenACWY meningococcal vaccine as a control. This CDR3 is CSVQDRGRYNEQFF. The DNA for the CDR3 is TGCAGCGTCCAAGACAGGGGGCGATACAATGAGCAGTTCTTC.